The clone carrying this T cell receptor beta chain was counted once. Antigen specificity is unknown. The sample is drawn from a study of T-cell memory formation after mild COVID-19. Findings and caveats of the study: Pre-infection memory carried some responding clones, suggesting that cross-reactive memory joined. For second-wave clones that peaked at day 37, SARS-CoV-2 specificity went unverified.

Trimming took off 2 bases at V and 1 base at J, with 12 bases between the two ends. CDR1 MNHNY and CDR2 SVGAGI come from the germline V gene (reference sequence). There are 15 residues in the CDR3. 5'RACE, which relied on constant-segment primers, yielded TCR alpha and TCR beta cDNA libraries carrying sample barcodes and UMIs. TCRdb analysed the 5' RACE reads with MiXCR anew, one entry per CDR3 protein. The table includes 250,000 to 350,000 distinct CDR3 sequences, roughly 15% detected once. The sequencing input was PBMCs or a T cell subset sorted from them (not recorded which). The clonotype originates from a man aged 18-30 years who had mild COVID-19 (a few samples of this study predate the infection). Cell type and time point are not known. The J gene is TRBJ2-7, the V gene TRBV6-6; possibly TRBD1 for D (5 bases). The CDR3 nucleotides are TGTGCCAGCAGTTACCAGGGAATTCGGTCCTACGAGCAGTACTTC. This encodes CASSYQGIRSYEQYF.